This is a list of T cell receptor beta chains from one sample in a study of PD-1 blockade in classical Hodgkin lymphoma. Sequencing was performed with immunoSEQ multiplex PCR; in TCRdb, only in-frame clones are kept and a portion is missing. The sample carries more than 70,000 clones, over 90% recorded once. The source was peripheral blood mononuclear cells (PBMCs), collected before the second cycle of nivolumab. These receptors were obtained from a human donor with classical Hodgkin lymphoma. Each CDR3 is given with its conserved first and last residue. D genes are given only for firm matches. Rows give clone size only sometimes, using once, few, many, or a class for an expanded clone.

>TRBV15|.|TRBD2|TRBJ2-1|18
TGTGCCACCAGCAGAGAGGAGGGGCTAGCGGGAGTGGTGAATGAGCAGTTCTTC
CATSREEGLAGVVNEQFF
>TRBV7-9|.|TRBD1|TRBJ2-7|16
TGTGCCAGCAGCTTACTGAACAGGGGGCCGTCCTACGAGCAGTACTTC
CASSLLNRGPSYEQYF
>TRBV27|.|.|TRBJ1-6|15
TGTGCCAGCAGTTTAGAGGGGGGCCTTAATTCACCCCTCCACTTT
CASSLEGGLNSPLHF
>TRBV18|.|.|TRBJ2-2|17
TGTGCCAGCTCACCGCTGGTTAGCATCCCGAACACCGGGGAGCTGTTTTTT
CASSPLVSIPNTGELFF
>TRBV7-9|.|TRBD1|TRBJ1-1|14
TGTGCCAGCAAGACAGGGGCTATGAACACTGAAGCTTTCTTT
CASKTGAMNTEAFF
>TRBV5-1|.|TRBD1|TRBJ1-1|16
TGCGCCAGCAGCTTGTCCCGGACAGGCAGGAACACTGAAGCTTTCTTT
CASSLSRTGRNTEAFF
>TRBV5-6|.|.|TRBJ2-3|13
TGTGCCAGCAGCCGAGTAGTCACAGATACGCAGTATTTT
CASSRVVTDTQYF
>TRBV10-1|.|.|TRBJ2-7|12
TGCGCCAGCAGTCTGTCAGGGGACGAGCAGTACTTC
CASSLSGDEQYF
>TRBV6-5|.|TRBD1|TRBJ1-2|15
TGTGCCAGCAGGGGACAGGGGGGAGCTAACTATGGCTACACCTTC
CASRGQGGANYGYTF
>TRBV9|.|TRBD2|TRBJ2-7|15
TGTGCCAGCAGTCCCACTAGCGGGTTACCCTACGAGCAGTACTTC
CASSPTSGLPYEQYF
>TRBV7-9|.|.|TRBJ1-2|14
TGTGCCAGCAGCTCAGGGGAAGCGACCTATGGCTACACCTTC
CASSSGEATYGYTF
>TRBV11-3|.|TRBD2|TRBJ2-1|14
TGTGCCAGCAGCCTGACTAGCGACGTAGATGAGCAGTTCTTC
CASSLTSDVDEQFF
>TRBV7-9|.|TRBD1|TRBJ1-2|14
TGTGCCAGCAGCTCGTCAGGGGGGTCCCATGGCTACACCTTC
CASSSSGGSHGYTF
>TRBV11-2|.|.|TRBJ2-7|16
TGTGCCAGCAGCCTAGGGGTCCGGTCTGGGGGCGGTGAGCAGTACTTC
CASSLGVRSGGGEQYF
>TRBV27|.|.|TRBJ1-5|16
TGTGCCAGCAGTCCCGGTGGAGCTTATAGCAATCAGCCCCAGCATTTT
CASSPGGAYSNQPQHF
>TRBV27|.|.|TRBJ2-5|17
TGTGCCAGCAGTCCCCAGGGGGGCCTTCCTTACCAAGAGACCCAGTACTTC
CASSPQGGLPYQETQYF
>TRBV28|.|.|TRBJ2-1|15
TGTGCCAGCAGTACTACTGGACGGGTTTACAATGAGCAGTTCTTC
CASSTTGRVYNEQFF
>TRBV4-1|.|.|TRBJ2-3|16
TGCGCCAGCAGCCAAGGACGGGCCGGGGGCACAGATACGCAGTATTTT
CASSQGRAGGTDTQYF
>TRBV6-6|.|TRBD1|TRBJ1-5|15
TGTGCCAGCAGTTACCGACAGGGAGCCAATCAGCCCCAGCATTTT
CASSYRQGANQPQHF
>TRBV7-9|.|TRBD1|TRBJ2-7|18
TGTGCCAGCAGTTCCGGGACAGGGTTTCTTGACCGCCCCTACGAGCAGTACTTC
CASSSGTGFLDRPYEQYF
>TRBV7-9|.|TRBD2|TRBJ2-7|15
TGTGCCAGCAGCTCTTCATCGGGACTACGCTACGAGCAGTACTTC
CASSSSSGLRYEQYF
>TRBV9|.|TRBD1|TRBJ1-1|14
TGTGCCAGCAGCGCCAGACAGGGGAACACTGAAGCTTTCTTT
CASSARQGNTEAFF
>TRBV30|.|.|TRBJ1-1|13
TGCGCCTGGAGGTTAAGGGGTAGCACTGAAGCTTTCTTT
CAWRLRGSTEAFF
>TRBV4-2|once|.|TRBJ1-1|15
TGTGCCAGCAGCCAAGCACACAGCAAGAACACTGAAGCTTTCTTT
CASSQAHSKNTEAFF
>TRBV25-1|.|TRBD1|TRBJ2-3|13
TGTGCCAGCAGGGGACAGGGGACAGATACGCAGTATTTT
CASRGQGTDTQYF
>TRBV19|once|.|TRBJ1-5|17
TGTGCCAGTAGTATCATAATCGGCCGAGACACAAATCAGCCCCAGCATTTT
CASSIIIGRDTNQPQHF
>TRBV6-4|.|.|TRBJ1-1|13
TGTGCCAGCCGTCGGGGATGGGGGACTGAAGCTTTCTTT
CASRRGWGTEAFF
>TRBV5-1|.|TRBD1|TRBJ1-3|20
TGCGCCAGCAGCTTCTTGGGCGGGGGACAGATACCCCGCTCTGGAAACACCATATATTTT
CASSFLGGGQIPRSGNTIYF
>TRBV6-5|.|.|TRBJ2-2|14
TGTGCCAGCAACCAACCGGGATTTCCGGAGGCGGTGTTTTTT
CASNQPGFPEAVFF
>TRBV18|few|TRBD1|TRBJ1-2|13
TGTGCCAGCTCACCGACAGGGGAATATGGCTACACCTTC
CASSPTGEYGYTF
>TRBV28|.|TRBD1|TRBJ1-1|16
TGTGCCAGCAGTTTATCAGGGGGCGGGTGGAACACTGAAGCTTTCTTT
CASSLSGGGWNTEAFF
>TRBV10-3|.|TRBD2|TRBJ2-2|15
TGTGCCATCCGGCCTAGCGGGAGTTTGGGCGGGGAGCTGTTTTTT
CAIRPSGSLGGELFF
>TRBV28|.|.|TRBJ2-1|22
TGTGCCAGCAGTTGGCTCATAAAACCGGGACAGGGGGTACTAGCGGGACCAAATGAGCAGTTCTTC
CASSWLIKPGQGVLAGPNEQFF
>TRBV18|once|.|TRBJ2-5|14
TGTGCCAGCTCCCCACCCGGGACGGAGGTAACCCAGTACTTC
CASSPPGTEVTQYF
>TRBV18|.|TRBD1|TRBJ1-5|16
TGTGCCAGCTCGCCGTCCACAGGGGATGGTGTTCAGCCCCAGCATTTT
CASSPSTGDGVQPQHF
>TRBV6-5|.|.|TRBJ2-2|14
TGTGCCAGCAATAACGGGGGAAACACCGGGGAGCTGTTTTTT
CASNNGGNTGELFF
>TRBV7-9|.|.|TRBJ1-4|15
TGTGCCAGCAGCCCCCCCGGACAGTTTAATGAAAAACTGTTTTTT
CASSPPGQFNEKLFF
>TRBV9|.|TRBD2|TRBJ2-7|15
TGTGCCAGCAGCGCGGGGGGGCTAGCGGACTACGAGCAGTACTTC
CASSAGGLADYEQYF
>TRBV6-5|.|.|TRBJ2-2|14
TGTGCCAGCAGTTACCGGGGGCGAACCGGGGAGCTGTTTTTT
CASSYRGRTGELFF
>TRBV7-9|.|.|TRBJ1-3|17
TGTGCCAGCAGCCCCGTGGAGGGTCACAGCTCTGGAAACACCATATATTTT
CASSPVEGHSSGNTIYF
>TRBV30|.|TRBD1|TRBJ1-3|13
TGTGCCTGGCTGGACAGGGGGACATACACCATATATTTT
CAWLDRGTYTIYF
>TRBV2|once|.|TRBJ1-3|14
TGTGCCAGCAGTATCCGGGGACCTGGAAACACCATATATTTT
CASSIRGPGNTIYF
>TRBV7-6|.|.|TRBJ2-7|17
TGTGCCAGCAGCTTAGGGCCCAGGGGGGTCCTCTCCTACGAGCAGTACTTC
CASSLGPRGVLSYEQYF
>TRBV9|.|.|TRBJ1-2|18
TGTGCCAGCAGCGTATCCCTCGAGGGGCAGGGAGAGAACTATGGCTACACCTTC
CASSVSLEGQGENYGYTF
>TRBV19|.|.|TRBJ2-7|15
TGTGCCAGTAGTGTTTGGAATATAGGAGGCTACGAGCAGTACTTC
CASSVWNIGGYEQYF